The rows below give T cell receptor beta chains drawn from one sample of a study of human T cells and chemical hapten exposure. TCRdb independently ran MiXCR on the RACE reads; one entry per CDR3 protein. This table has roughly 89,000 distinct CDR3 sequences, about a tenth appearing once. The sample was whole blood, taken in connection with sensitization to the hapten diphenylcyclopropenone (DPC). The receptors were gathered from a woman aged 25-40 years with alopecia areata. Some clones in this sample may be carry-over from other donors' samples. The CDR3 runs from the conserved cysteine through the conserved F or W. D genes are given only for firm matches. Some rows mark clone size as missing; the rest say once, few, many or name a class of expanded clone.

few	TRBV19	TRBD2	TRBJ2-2	TGTGCCAGTAGGGGACTAGCGGACAACACCGGGGAGCTGTTTTTT	CASRGLADNTGELFF
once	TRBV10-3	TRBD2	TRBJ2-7	TGTGCCATCAGATTGGGACTAGCGGTCCACGAGCAGTACTTC	CAIRLGLAVHEQYF
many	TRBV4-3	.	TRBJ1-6	TGCGCCAGCAGCCAAGATATGAGCCAGGGTATTAGTTCACCCCTCCACTTT	CASSQDMSQGISSPLHF
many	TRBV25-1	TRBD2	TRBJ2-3	TGTGCCAGCAGTGAAACACTAGCGGGGGCCCCCACAGATACGCAGTATTTT	CASSETLAGAPTDTQYF
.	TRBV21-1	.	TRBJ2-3	TGTGCCAGCCTACAGGGGGGCACAGATACGCAGTATTTT	CASLQGGTDTQYF
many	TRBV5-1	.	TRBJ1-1	TGCGCCAGCACCGGCGCAACTGAAGCTTTCTTT	CASTGATEAFF
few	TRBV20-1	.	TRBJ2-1	TGCAGTGCTAGGAGGGATGGGACCCTCAACAATGAGCAGTTCTTC	CSARRDGTLNNEQFF
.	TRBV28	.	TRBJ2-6	TGTGCCAGTAGGGAAGCTGGGGCCAACGTCCTGACTTTC	CASREAGANVLTF
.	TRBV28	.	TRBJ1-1	TGTGCCAGCAGTTCTGGACAGTTATTGAACACTGAAGCTTTCTTT	CASSSGQLLNTEAFF
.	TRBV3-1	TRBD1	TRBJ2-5	TGTGCCAGCAGCCGCGAAGGGGGGGACAGGGAGGAGACCCAGTACTTC	CASSREGGDREETQYF
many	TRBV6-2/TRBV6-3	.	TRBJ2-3	TGTGCCAGCATCAAGACGGGCACAGATACGCAGTATTTT	CASIKTGTDTQYF
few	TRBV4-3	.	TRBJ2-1	TGCGCCAGCAGCCCGGAGATTCTGGACGTCACCTCCTACAATGAGCAGTTCTTC	CASSPEILDVTSYNEQFF
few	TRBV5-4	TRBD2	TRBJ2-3	TGTGCCAGCAGCCCGGCGGGGGGGAGGACAGATACGCAGTATTTT	CASSPAGGRTDTQYF
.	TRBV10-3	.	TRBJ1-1	TGTGCCATCTTTGCGGGGGTAGCGAACACTGAAGCTTTCTTT	CAIFAGVANTEAFF
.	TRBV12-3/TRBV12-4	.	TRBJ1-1	TGTGCCAGCGGGGAAAGTTTAGAAGCTTTCTTT	CASGESLEAFF
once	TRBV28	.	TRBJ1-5	TGTGCCAGCAGTATGAGGGGCTTCAATCAGCCCCAGCATTTT	CASSMRGFNQPQHF
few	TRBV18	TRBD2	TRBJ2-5	TGTGCCAGCTCACCACCAGGGACTAAGACCCAGTACTTC	CASSPPGTKTQYF
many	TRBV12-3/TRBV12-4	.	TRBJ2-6	TGTGCCAGCAGTCCGTGGACAGTTACTGGGGCCAACGTCCTGACTTTC	CASSPWTVTGANVLTF
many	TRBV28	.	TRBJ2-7	TGTGCCAGTGGTAGCGAGCAGTACTTC	CASGSEQYF
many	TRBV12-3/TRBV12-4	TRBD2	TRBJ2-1	TGTGCCAGCACCCGGGGACTAGCGGGGGGGCTCTTGTATGAGCAGTTCTTC	CASTRGLAGGLLYEQFF
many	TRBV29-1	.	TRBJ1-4	TGCAGCGTTGCCGGCACTCCGGCTGAAAAACTGTTTTTT	CSVAGTPAEKLFF
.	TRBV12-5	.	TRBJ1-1	TGTGCTAGTGGTCCAGGACATGGGGACACTGAAGCTTTCTTT	CASGPGHGDTEAFF
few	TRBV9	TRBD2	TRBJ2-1	TGTGCCAGCAGCAATGGGACTAGCGTAGTACGTGAGCAGTTCTTC	CASSNGTSVVREQFF
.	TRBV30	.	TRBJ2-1	TGTGCCTGGAGTGTCCTAATTGCCAATGAGCAGTTCTTC	CAWSVLIANEQFF
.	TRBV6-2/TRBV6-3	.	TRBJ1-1	TGTGCCAGCAGCCTATTCTCGTATAGGTCGGGGAACACTGAAGCTTTCTTT	CASSLFSYRSGNTEAFF
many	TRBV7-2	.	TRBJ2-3	TGTGCCAGCAGCCCGTTTATTTCGGATACGCAGTATTTT	CASSPFISDTQYF
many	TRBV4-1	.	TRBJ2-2	TGCGCCAGCAGCCAAGGAAGAGACACCATCGGGGAGCTGTTTTTT	CASSQGRDTIGELFF
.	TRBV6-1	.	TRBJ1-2	TGTGCCACCTGGAGTGGCTCAGGGTATGGCTACACCTTC	CATWSGSGYGYTF
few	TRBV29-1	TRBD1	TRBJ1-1	TGCAGCGTCTCCGGGACAGGGGGCTTTTCAAACACTGAAGCTTTCTTT	CSVSGTGGFSNTEAFF
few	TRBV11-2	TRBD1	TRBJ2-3	TGTGCCAGCAGCTCGGAGACAGGGACCTACACAGATACGCAGTATTTT	CASSSETGTYTDTQYF
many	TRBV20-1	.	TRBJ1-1	TGCAGTGCTACCCCACGGTCGGTCACTGAAGCTTTCTTT	CSATPRSVTEAFF
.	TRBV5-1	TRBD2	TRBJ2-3	TGCGCCAGCAGCTTGGACGGGGGGGCCGAGGATACGCAGTATTTT	CASSLDGGAEDTQYF
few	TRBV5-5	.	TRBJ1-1	TGTGCCAGCAGCTTATTCCGATGGAACACTGAAGCTTTCTTT	CASSLFRWNTEAFF
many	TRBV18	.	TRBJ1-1	TGTGCCAGCTCACCAGACCAAGGGTCCGAAGCTTTCTTT	CASSPDQGSEAFF
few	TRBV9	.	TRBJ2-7	TGTGCCAGCAGCGTAGCGGAGGGTTCTCGGCAGTACTTC	CASSVAEGSRQYF
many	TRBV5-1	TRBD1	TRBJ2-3	TGCGCCAGCAGCCTAGGACAGGGGGCCACAGATACGCAGTATTTT	CASSLGQGATDTQYF
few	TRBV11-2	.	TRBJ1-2	TGTGCCAGCAGCCTGGACCTTAACTATGGCTACACCTTC	CASSLDLNYGYTF
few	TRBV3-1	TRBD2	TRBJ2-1	TGTGCCAGCAGCCAAGTCAATAGCGGGGGTGAGCAGTTCTTC	CASSQVNSGGEQFF
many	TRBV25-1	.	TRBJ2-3	TGTGCCAGCAGTGAGGGAGGTAAACCCACAGATACGCAGTATTTT	CASSEGGKPTDTQYF
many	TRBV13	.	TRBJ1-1	TGTGCCAGCCGGGCAGGCATGAACACTGAAGCTTTCTTT	CASRAGMNTEAFF
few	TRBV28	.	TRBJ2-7	TGTGCCAGCAGTGCCCAATACGAGCAGTACTTC	CASSAQYEQYF
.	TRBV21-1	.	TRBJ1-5	TGTGCCAGCAGATACGGGGAAAGGGCCCATAGCAATCAGCCCCAGCATTTT	CASRYGERAHSNQPQHF
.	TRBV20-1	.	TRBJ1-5	TGCAGTGCCCACCCGGGGGCGAGCAATCAGCCCCAGCATTTT	CSAHPGASNQPQHF
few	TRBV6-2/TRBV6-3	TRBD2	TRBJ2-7	TGTGCCAGCACTTCTGCCGGGACTAGCGGTTACTACGAGCAGTACTTC	CASTSAGTSGYYEQYF
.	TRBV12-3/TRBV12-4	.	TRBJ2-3	TGTGCCAGTACTAACAGTTATAGCACAGATACGCAGTATTTT	CASTNSYSTDTQYF
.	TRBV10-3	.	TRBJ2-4	TGTGCCATCAGTGAGGAAATAGGGGGGATAAGAAACATTCAGTACTTC	CAISEEIGGIRNIQYF
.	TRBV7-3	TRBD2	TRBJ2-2	TGTGCCAGCAGCTTAACGGGGACTAGCAGCCTTTTCAACACCGGGGAGCTGTTTTTT	CASSLTGTSSLFNTGELFF
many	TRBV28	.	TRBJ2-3	TGTGCCAGCCCTCCATCCAACTTGGTCTTCCTGGGACCCACGGATACGCAGTATTTT	CASPPSNLVFLGPTDTQYF
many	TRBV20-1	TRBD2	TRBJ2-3	TGCAGTGCTAGAGATCCAGCGGGGGTGGGAGATACGCAGTATTTT	CSARDPAGVGDTQYF
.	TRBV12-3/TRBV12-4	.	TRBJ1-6	TGTGCCAGCAGTTTAAAGGGCCAGACTAATTCACCCCTCCACTTT	CASSLKGQTNSPLHF
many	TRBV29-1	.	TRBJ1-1	TGCAGCGTTTCCGGCGGGGGTGACACTGAAGCTTTCTTT	CSVSGGGDTEAFF